The next 30 T cell receptor beta chains were all read from a single sample in a study of blood T cell repertoires in COVID-19. The assay was immunoSEQ multiplex PCR, and TCRdb's table has in-frame clones only and misses some. The sample lists around 100,000 clones; around 92% were seen once. The sample comprised peripheral blood. These receptors were taken from a woman aged 60-75 years with acute or convalescent COVID-19.

The chain carries TRBV5-1 and TRBJ2-7; 7 positions match TRBD1. From germline, CDR1 is SGHRS and CDR2 YFSETQ. Trimming removed 0 bases from V and 3 bases from J; junction bases left unmatched: 0. The CDR3 spans 13 residues. The CDR3 here is CASSLDRGYEQYV. Written as DNA, the CDR3 is TGCGCCAGCAGCTTGGACAGGGGCTACGAGCAGTACGTC.

J is TRBJ2-3 and V is TRBV7-3, with TRBD2 identical over 11 bases. The germline gives CDR1 SGHTA, CDR2 FQGTGA. The CDR3 runs to 16 residues. Germline trimming cut 6 bases from V and 6 bases from J; bases unmatched to any gene: 11. The CDR3 region is CASSSGMASGRDTQYF. The CDR3 DNA sequence: TGTGCCAGCAGTTCAGGGATGGCTAGCGGGAGGGATACGCAGTATTTT.

The chain links TRBV3-1 (or the pseudogene TRBV3-2) to TRBJ1-1; D is unresolved. The V gene's germline CDR1 is LGHDT and CDR2 YNNKEL (reference sequence). The germline V and J ends were trimmed by 4 bases and 0 bases, with 12 bases remaining between them. The CDR3 extends over 15 amino acids. CDR3 in amino acids: CASSLGSAMNTEAFF. The CDR3 coding sequence is TGTGCCAGCAGCCTAGGGAGCGCCATGAACACTGAAGCTTTCTTT.

The CDR3 nucleotides read TGTGCCAGCAGCTTGACAGGAAGGCCCCAGCATTTT. It specifies CASSLTGRPQHF. The chain couples TRBV7-9 to TRBJ1-5; D is possibly TRBD1 (6 bases). The CDR3 sequence is 12 residues long. CDR1 and CDR2 (germline): SEHNR, FQNEAQ (reference sequence). V dropped 3 bases and J dropped 9 bases, with 9 bases sitting between them.

The chain links TRBV5-1 to TRBJ2-3, with D hard to call. This CDR3 has 14 residues. Germline V gives CDR1 SGHRS, CDR2 YFSETQ. The ends were cut back, 3 bases at V and 0 bases at J, with 8 bases in the middle. The CDR3 DNA follows: TGCGCCAGCAGCTACTCGGGTAGCACAGATACGCAGTATTTT. Translating it yields CASSYSGSTDTQYF. Filled out from reference TRBV5-1 and TRBJ2-3, the complete variable domain reads KAGVTQTPRYLIKTRGQQVTLSCSPISGHRSVSWYQQTPGQGLQFLFEYFSETQRNKGNFPGRFSGRQFSNSRSEMNVSTLELGDSALYLCASSYSGSTDTQYFGPGTRLTVL.

This clone turned up a few times. The V and J genes are TRBV28 and TRBJ2-7; weak D call: TRBD1 (6 bases). The CDR3 runs to 13 residues. Per the germline V gene, CDR1 is MDHEN and CDR2 is SYDVKM. The chain's CDR3 is CATSTGSPYEQYV. CDR3 bases: TGTGCCACCAGTACAGGGTCCCCCTACGAGCAGTACGTC.

V usage is TRBV6-1 and J usage is TRBJ1-1; D not resolved. Trimming took 0 bases from V and 0 from J, leaving 11 bases between them. Germline V gives CDR1 MNHNS, CDR2 SASEGT. The CDR3 extends over 16 amino acids. The CDR3: CASSEAYSFMNTEAFF. CDR3 coding DNA: TGTGCCAGCAGTGAAGCGTACAGCTTTATGAACACTGAAGCTTTCTTT.

This sequence joins TRBV2 and TRBJ2-7; D uncertain. Germline V gene lookup returns CDR1 SNHLY and CDR2 FYNNEI. The CDR3 runs to 13 residues. Trimming took 3 bases from V and 0 from J, leaving 6 bases between them. The CDR3 DNA sequence: TGTGCCAGCAGTGACGACTCCTCCTACGAGCAGTACGTC. Protein sequence: CASSDDSSYEQYV.

The V and J genes are TRBV6-5 and TRBJ1-5; D may be TRBD1 (6 bases). This CDR3 is built from 15 residues. Trimming shortened V by 6 bases and J by 0 bases, and 12 bases separated the two germline ends. Germline V gene lookup returns CDR1 MNHEY and CDR2 SVGAGI. CDR3 in DNA: TGTGCCAGCAGCCTTTACAGGGATAGCAATCAGCCCCAGCATTTT. Its protein product is CASSLYRDSNQPQHF.

The chain carries TRBV9 and TRBJ2-2; 9 bases are shared with TRBD2. CDR3 length equals 16 residues. The trim removed 2 bases at V and 6 bases at J, leaving 8 bases unmatched. Germline CDR1 reads SGDLS; CDR2 reads YYNGEE. CDR3 region: CASSVLAGEGAGELFF. In nucleotides, the CDR3 is TGTGCCAGCAGCGTCTTAGCGGGAGAGGGGGCCGGGGAGCTGTTTTTT.

The rearrangement joins TRBV11-3 to TRBJ2-5, with D perhaps TRBD2 (6 bases). The germline V gene encodes CDR1 SGHNT and CDR2 YENEEA. V dropped 8 bases and J dropped 5 bases, with 15 bases sitting between them. The length of the CDR3 is 13 residues. The CDR3 spells CASHRGGGETQYF. The DNA for the CDR3 is TGTGCCAGCCATAGGGGAGGCGGTGAGACCCAGTACTTC.

This chain links TRBV28 with TRBJ1-2; 7 bases match TRBD1. V gave up 5 bases and J gave up 7 bases; unmatched junction bases: 4. Looked up from germline, CDR1 is MDHEN and CDR2 is SYDVKM. The CDR3 sequence is 12 residues long. In nucleotides, the CDR3 is TGTGCCAGCAGTACCCACAGGGGTGGCTACACCTTC. It yields the protein CASSTHRGGYTF.

The chain is built from TRBV5-3 and TRBJ2-1, with TRBD1 identical over 11 bases. TRBV5-3 belongs to the ORF category, with a function that is uncertain. Trimming removed 3 bases from V and 3 bases from J; junction bases left unmatched: 2. CDR3 size: 15 residues. CDR3 region: CARSWGTGGYNEQFF. The CDR3 coding sequence is TGTGCCAGAAGCTGGGGGACAGGGGGCTACAATGAGCAGTTCTTC.

The chain combines TRBV5-6 with TRBJ2-5, with no clear D. The CDR3 totals 11 residues. Trimming took off 1 base at V and 5 bases at J, with 3 bases between the two ends. Germline values: CDR1 SGHDT, CDR2 YYEEEE. The CDR3, as DNA: TGTGCCAGCAGCTTGTCTGAGACCCAGTACTTC. The encoded protein is CASSLSETQYF.

V gene TRBV5-1 combines with J gene TRBJ1-6; TRBD1 matches 10 bases. The CDR3 has 14 amino acids. The germline CDR1 and CDR2 sequences are SGHRS and YFSETQ. The V and J ends lost 4 bases and 9 bases, in that order; junction bases with no gene match: 4. The CDR3 spells CASSPGTGVSPLHF. Written as DNA, the CDR3 is TGCGCCAGCAGCCCTGGGACAGGGGTTTCACCCCTCCACTTT.

This CDR3 reads CASGVGPYEQYF. DNA for the CDR3: TGTGCCAGCGGAGTAGGTCCCTACGAGCAGTACTTC. V is TRBV7-9 and J is TRBJ2-7, with no clear D. The CDR3 is made up of 12 amino acids. Germline V CDR1 and CDR2: SEHNR, FQNEAQ (reference sequence). V lost 8 bases and J 2 bases, leaving 10 bases between the germline ends.

V usage is TRBV18 and J usage is TRBJ2-1, with 9 bases that match TRBD1. V lost 3 bases and J lost 6; bases outside the gene matches: 6. CDR3 length equals 15 residues. Per the germline V gene, CDR1 is KGHSH and CDR2 is LQKENI. Here the CDR3 DNA reads TGTGCCAGCTCACCCGGACAGGGGAAGGGCAATGAGCAGTTCTTC. Translating it yields CASSPGQGKGNEQFF.

The J gene is TRBJ1-2, the V gene TRBV27; D perhaps matches TRBD1 (6 bases). The germline V and J ends were trimmed by 7 bases and 2 bases, with 17 bases remaining between them. The CDR3 consists of 15 residues. CDR1 MNHEY and CDR2 SMNVEV come from the germline V gene (reference sequence). CDR3 loop: CASKAGGGENYGYTF. CDR3 sequence (DNA): TGTGCCAGCAAGGCGGGGGGGGGCGAAAACTATGGCTACACCTTC.

J is TRBJ1-2 and V is TRBV19; D remains ambiguous. Per germline, CDR1 LNHDA and CDR2 SQIVND (reference sequence). This CDR3 is 13 amino acids long. With 5 bases removed from V and 0 bases from J, the gap between germline ends came to 7 bases. The chain's CDR3 is CASSPGTNYGYTF. The CDR3 nucleotides are TGTGCCAGTAGTCCGGGAACTAACTATGGCTACACCTTC.

The chain is built from TRBV30 and TRBJ1-1, with D unclear. The CDR3 loop spans 13 amino acids. CDR1 and CDR2 (germline): GTSNPN, SVGIG (reference sequence). Trimming removed 2 bases from V and 0 bases from J, with 7 bases in between. CDR3 DNA: TGTGCCTGGAGTCCCCAGATGAACACTGAAGCTTTCTTT. This translates into CAWSPQMNTEAFF.

This sequence joins TRBV18 and TRBJ2-5, with a possible D match to TRBD2 (5 bases). The germline V and J ends were trimmed by 2 bases and 4 bases, with 8 bases remaining between them. The germline gives CDR1 KGHSH, CDR2 LQKENI. CDR3 length: 13 residues. The CDR3 is CASSPRERETQYF. CDR3 nucleotides: TGTGCCAGCTCACCAAGGGAGAGAGAGACCCAGTACTTC.

The V gene is TRBV3-1 (or the pseudogene TRBV3-2), the J gene TRBJ1-2; no definite D call. The CDR3 contains 12 residues. The V gene's germline CDR1 is LGHDT and CDR2 YNNKEL (reference sequence). Between the trimmed V and J ends, which lost 4 bases and 5 bases, there was a span of 8 bases. The CDR3 nucleotides read TGTGCCAGCAGCCTAGAGTCATATGGCTACACCTTC. Its translation is CASSLESYGYTF.

V is TRBV5-1 and J is TRBJ2-7; TRBD2 matches at 14 bases. This CDR3 has 17 amino acids. V was clipped by 3 bases and J by 3 bases; unmatched bases: 8. Per the germline V gene, CDR1 is SGHRS and CDR2 is YFSETQ. The CDR3 region has the DNA TGCGCCAGCAGCTGGAACCCGGGACTAGCGGGAGTCTACGAGCAGTACTTC. The encoded protein is CASSWNPGLAGVYEQYF. Looking up the rest from reference TRBV5-1 and TRBJ2-7 gives the full variable domain: KAGVTQTPRYLIKTRGQQVTLSCSPISGHRSVSWYQQTPGQGLQFLFEYFSETQRNKGNFPGRFSGRQFSNSRSEMNVSTLELGDSALYLCASSWNPGLAGVYEQYFGPGTRLTVT.

This chain joins TRBV27 and TRBJ2-1; D is possibly TRBD2 (6 bases). Trimming shortened V by 6 bases and J by 5 bases, and 8 bases separated the two germline ends. The CDR3 has 12 amino acids. Germline CDR1 MNHEY, CDR2 SMNVEV (reference sequence). The CDR3 nucleotides read TGTGCCAGCAGAGGCGGGAACAATGAGCAGTTCTTC. This gives the protein CASRGGNNEQFF.

In its sample, this clone was seen once. The chain couples TRBV3-1 (or the pseudogene TRBV3-2) to TRBJ2-7, with 13 bases fitting TRBD2. Germline CDR1 LGHDT, CDR2 YNNKEL (reference sequence). The V segment lost 4 bases and the J segment 7 bases; nucleotides outside the gene matches: 7. The CDR3 length is 15 residues. The CDR3 DNA sequence: TGTGCCAGCAGCCCCCCCGGACTAGCGGGAGATGAGCAGTACTTC. Translated: CASSPPGLAGDEQYF.

V gene TRBV18 combines with J gene TRBJ2-7; TRBD2 matches 8 bases. The CDR3 spans 17 residues. The germline gives CDR1 KGHSH, CDR2 LQKENI. V dropped 0 bases and J dropped 0; count of bases not matched to a gene: 7. This CDR3 reads CASSPPGRADSSYEQYF. As DNA, the CDR3 is TGTGCCAGCTCACCACCCGGGAGGGCGGATAGCTCCTACGAGCAGTACTTC.

The gene calls are TRBV4-1 and TRBJ1-2; D is undetermined. Germline CDR1 reads MGHRA; CDR2 reads YSYEKL. The CDR3 loop spans 14 amino acids. Trimming removed 1 base from V and 2 bases from J, with 8 bases in between. The CDR3 DNA sequence: TGCGCCAGCAGCCAAGGCCCAGTCAACTATGGCTACACCTTC. Amino acid sequence: CASSQGPVNYGYTF.

The rearrangement links TRBV7-9 to TRBJ2-7, with 7 positions matching TRBD2. V was pared by 5 bases and J by 0 bases, with 7 bases of the junction left unmatched. This CDR3 region has 15 residues. From germline, CDR1 is SEHNR and CDR2 FQNEAQ (reference sequence). The CDR3 reads CASSSTTSVSYEQYF. The CDR3, as DNA: TGTGCCAGCAGCAGTACTACTAGCGTCTCCTACGAGCAGTACTTC.

This sequence joins TRBV7-9 and TRBJ2-2; no clear D gene. Looked up from germline, CDR1 is SEHNR and CDR2 is FQNEAQ (reference sequence). The V gene lost 5 bases and the J gene lost 6 bases, with 13 bases spanning the gap. The CDR3 totals 14 residues. CDR3 DNA: TGTGCCAGCAGCCTACCGCAAGAAGCCGGGGAGCTGTTTTTT. This sequence encodes CASSLPQEAGELFF.

This clone was recorded a few times. The chain recombines TRBV4-1 with TRBJ2-7; the match to TRBD1 covers 11 bases. The V gene's germline CDR1 is MGHRA and CDR2 YSYEKL. The V segment lost 1 base and the J segment 4 bases; nucleotides outside the gene matches: 3. CDR3 length: 15 amino acids. CDR3 loop: CASSQGTGGSYEQYF. DNA of the CDR3: TGCGCCAGCAGCCAAGGGACAGGGGGCTCTTACGAGCAGTACTTC.